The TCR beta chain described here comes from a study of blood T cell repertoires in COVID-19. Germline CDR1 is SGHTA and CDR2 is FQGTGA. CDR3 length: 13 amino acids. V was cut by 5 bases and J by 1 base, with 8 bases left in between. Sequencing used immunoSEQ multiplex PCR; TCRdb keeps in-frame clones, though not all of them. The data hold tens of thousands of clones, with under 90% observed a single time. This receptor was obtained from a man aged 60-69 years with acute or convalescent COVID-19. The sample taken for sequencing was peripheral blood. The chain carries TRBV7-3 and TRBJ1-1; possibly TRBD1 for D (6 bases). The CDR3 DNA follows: TGTGCCAGCAGCGGACAGCAGAACACTGAAGCTTTCTTT. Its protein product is CASSGQQNTEAFF. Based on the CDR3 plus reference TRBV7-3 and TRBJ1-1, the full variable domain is GAGVSQTPSNKVTEKGKYVELRCDPISGHTALYWYRQSLGQGPEFLIYFQGTGAADDSGLPNDRFFAVRPEGSVSTLKIQRTERGDSAVYLCASSGQQNTEAFFGQGTRLTVV.